Listed here are 6 T cell receptor beta chains from one sample, sequenced in a study of cytomegalovirus exposure and HLA in healthy donors. Primers included in the PCR were 60 Vbeta and 13 Jbeta primers. The table came from immunoSEQ multiplex PCR; TCRdb's copy has only in-frame clones and leaves some out. The table lists about 140,000 clones, approximately 57% of them singletons. Material: PBMCs. These receptors were obtained from a male donor in good health and CMV-seronegative.

Points on this clone: One junction end disagrees with the germline gene, perhaps due to a read error. This chain joins TRBV7-9 and TRBJ2-6; 8 bases fit TRBD2. Germline V gives CDR1 SEHNR, CDR2 FQNEAQ (reference sequence). This CDR3 has 19 residues. The CDR3 is CSSSRGGARQGRGANVLTF. The CDR3 DNA follows: TGTTCCAGCAGTCGGGGGGGGGCACGCCAAGGTCGAGGGGCCAACGTCCTGACTTTC.

The rearrangement uses TRBV30 and TRBJ1-1; D call uncertain. Per germline, CDR1 GTSNPN and CDR2 SVGIG (reference sequence). The germline V and J ends were trimmed by 2 bases and 3 bases, with 13 bases remaining between them. This CDR3 contains 14 residues. CDR3 amino acids: CAWSKRRYDTEAFF. The CDR3 bases are TGTGCCTGGAGTAAAAGGAGGTACGACACTGAAGCTTTCTTT.

V is TRBV9 and J is TRBJ1-1, with TRBD1 matching over 7 bases. CDR1 and CDR2 (germline): SGDLS, YYNGEE. The CDR3 runs to 12 residues. The V and J ends lost 3 bases and 10 bases, in that order; junction bases with no gene match: 6. The CDR3 sequence: CASSGQGTRAFF. The DNA for the CDR3 is TGTGCCAGCAGCGGACAGGGCACAAGAGCTTTCTTT.

CDR3 in amino acids: CASSYRQGGSLGYTF. Written as DNA, the CDR3 is TGTGCCAGCAGTTACAGACAGGGGGGATCGTTGGGCTACACCTTC. This chain joins TRBV6-5 and TRBJ1-2, with 9 nucleotides matching TRBD1. The CDR3 runs 15 residues. CDR1 and CDR2 from the germline V gene are MNHEY and SVGAGI. V dropped 2 bases and J dropped 8; count of bases not matched to a gene: 9.

The chain uses TRBV7-9 and TRBJ1-1, with no clear D. The V end was cut by 3 bases, the J end by 4 bases, with 15 bases between. The CDR3 runs to 15 residues. CDR1 SEHNR and CDR2 FQNEAQ come from the germline V gene (reference sequence). CDR3 sequence reads: CASSFSPNPGTEAFF. CDR3 DNA: TGTGCCAGCAGCTTTTCCCCGAACCCGGGCACTGAAGCTTTCTTT.

In this sample, this clone turned up a few times. The rearrangement links TRBV5-1 to TRBJ2-7; 8 bases are shared with TRBD2. Germline loops: CDR1 SGHRS, CDR2 YFSETQ. There are 14 residues in the CDR3. J gave up 5 bases and V 1 base, and 5 bases lay outside the gene matches. DNA for the CDR3: TGCGCCAGCAGCTTGAAATTAGCGGGGAACGAGCAGTACTTC. It encodes CASSLKLAGNEQYF.